A selection of T cell receptor beta chains follows, all from one sample in a study of blood T cells in healthy people across ages. TCRdb passed the 5' RACE reads through MiXCR, listing each CDR3 protein once. The table shows about 970,000 distinct CDR3 sequences, with roughly half occurring only once. Sequencing was done on a sample of blood. The receptors originated from a woman aged 55 to 70 in good health. The CDR3 runs from the conserved cysteine through the conserved F or W. A D gene is named only where the DNA matches it firmly. Clone sizes are given selectively: once, few, many, or a class where the clone is expanded.

v_call,d_call,clone_size,j_call,cdr3_nt,cdr3_aa
TRBV20-1,NA,few,TRBJ2-1,TGCAGTGCTCGCCGGCGGGCTGAATTGTACAATGAGCAGTTCTTC,CSARRRAELYNEQFF
TRBV15,TRBD1,few,TRBJ2-1,TGTGCCACCAGCAGAGACAGGGGGTCCCAAGAGACCCAGTTCTTC,CATSRDRGSQETQFF
TRBV4-3,TRBD1,NA,TRBJ2-7,TGCGCCAGCAGCCAAGCTGTACAGGGGTACGAGCAGTACTTC,CASSQAVQGYEQYF
TRBV5-6,NA,many,TRBJ1-6,TGTGCCAGCAGCCATGGGTTGGGACCCAGAAAGGCCCTCCACTTT,CASSHGLGPRKALHF
TRBV20-1,NA,few,TRBJ2-4,TGCAGTGCTAGAGGGGGAGTCGCCAAAAACATTCAGTACTTC,CSARGGVAKNIQYF
TRBV3-1,NA,NA,TRBJ2-3,TGTGCCAGCAGCCGGGGGGGCGCAGTCCCCAGCACAGATACGCAGTATTTT,CASSRGGAVPSTDTQYF
TRBV12-3/TRBV12-4,NA,NA,TRBJ2-4,TGTGCCAGCAGTTCGCGTCCGGTCCTTGGGGGATCTGCTAATTTGAACATTCAGTACTTC,CASSSRPVLGGSANLNIQYF
TRBV5-6,NA,NA,TRBJ2-3,TGTGCCAGCAGCTCCGACCTCTACACAGATACGCAGTATTTT,CASSSDLYTDTQYF
TRBV29-1,NA,once,TRBJ2-7,TGCAGCGTTGGGCCCCGGGACACGAAAAGCTCCTACAATGAGCAGTACTTC,CSVGPRDTKSSYNEQYF
TRBV6-1,NA,NA,TRBJ2-7,TGTGCCGGCAGGAAAACAACTGGGTACGAGCAGTACTTC,CAGRKTTGYEQYF
TRBV29-1,NA,NA,TRBJ2-5,TGCAGCGTTGTATCGGGGACTCGCCAAGAGACCCAGTACTTC,CSVVSGTRQETQYF
TRBV28,NA,few,TRBJ2-1,TGTGCCAGCAGTTTACTGGCAAAGGGGTCCTACAATGAGCAGTTCTTC,CASSLLAKGSYNEQFF
TRBV12-3/TRBV12-4,NA,few,TRBJ2-3,TGTGCCAGCAGCGCAAACTACGAAATCACAGATACGCAGTATTTT,CASSANYEITDTQYF
TRBV10-3,TRBD2,few,TRBJ2-7,TGTGCCATCAGCGGCGGGAGAAACTACGAGCAGTACTTC,CAISGGRNYEQYF
TRBV25-1,NA,NA,TRBJ2-3,TGTGCCAGCAGTGGATGGTACACAGATACGCAGTATTTT,CASSGWYTDTQYF
TRBV5-4,NA,NA,TRBJ1-4,TGTGCCAGCAGCCCAGGGACCGCAAGGAATGAAAAACTGTTTTTT,CASSPGTARNEKLFF